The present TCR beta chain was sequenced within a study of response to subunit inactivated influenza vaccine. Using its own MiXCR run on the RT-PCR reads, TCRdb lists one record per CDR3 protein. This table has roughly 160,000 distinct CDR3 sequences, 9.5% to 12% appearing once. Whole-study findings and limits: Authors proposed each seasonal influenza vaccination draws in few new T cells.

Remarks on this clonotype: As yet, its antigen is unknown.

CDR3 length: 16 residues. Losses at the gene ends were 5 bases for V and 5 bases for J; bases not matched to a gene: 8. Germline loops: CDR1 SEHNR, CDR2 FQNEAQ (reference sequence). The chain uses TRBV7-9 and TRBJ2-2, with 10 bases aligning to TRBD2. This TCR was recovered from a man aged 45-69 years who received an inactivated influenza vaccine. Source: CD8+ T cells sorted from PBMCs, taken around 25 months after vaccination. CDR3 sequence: CASSQRGGPGTGELFF. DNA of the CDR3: TGTGCCAGCAGCCAGCGGGGGGGCCCCGGGACCGGGGAGCTGTTTTTT.